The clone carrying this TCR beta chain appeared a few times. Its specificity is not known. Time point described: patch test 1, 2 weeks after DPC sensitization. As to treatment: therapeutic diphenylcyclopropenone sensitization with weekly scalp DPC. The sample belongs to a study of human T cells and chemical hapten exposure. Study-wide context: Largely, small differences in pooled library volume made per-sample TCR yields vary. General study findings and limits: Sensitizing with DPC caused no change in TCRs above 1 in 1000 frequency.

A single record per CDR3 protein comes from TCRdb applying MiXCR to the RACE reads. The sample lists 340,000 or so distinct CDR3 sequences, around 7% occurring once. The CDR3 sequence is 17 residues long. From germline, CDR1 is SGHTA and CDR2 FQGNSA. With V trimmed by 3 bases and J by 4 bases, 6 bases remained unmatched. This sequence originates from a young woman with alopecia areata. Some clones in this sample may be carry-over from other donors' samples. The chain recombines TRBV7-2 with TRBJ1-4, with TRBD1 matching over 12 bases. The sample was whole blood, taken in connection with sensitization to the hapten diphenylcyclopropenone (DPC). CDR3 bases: TGTGCCAGCAGCTTCGGGACAGGGGGCCTCTTTAATGAAAAACTGTTTTTT. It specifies CASSFGTGGLFNEKLFF.